Following are 26 T cell receptor beta chains from one sample sequenced in a study of shared clonotypes between healthy human individuals. TCRdb keeps only in-frame clones here, not all; method: immunoSEQ multiplex PCR. The sample contains 950,000 to 1,300,000 clones, roughly 70% of which appear only once. Sequencing used memory CD4+ T cells sorted from blood. The sample's subset: CD45RA-negative fraction. The receptors were sampled from a man aged 18 to 35 in good health.

This rearrangement joins TRBV7-9 to TRBJ1-2, with unresolved D. Trimming pared 1 base from V and 2 bases from J, leaving 8 bases between. The germline CDR1 and CDR2 sequences are SEHNR and FQNEAQ (reference sequence). CDR3 size: 14 residues. The CDR3 nucleotides read TGTGCCAGCAGCTTAGACAACAGAAACTATGGCTACACCTTC. This encodes CASSLDNRNYGYTF.

Ten or more counts support this clone. Other nucleotide sequences in the sample specify the same CDR3. The chain uses TRBV10-2 and TRBJ1-2; TRBD1 aligns across 7 bases. Germline CDR1 and CDR2: WSHSY and SAAADI. V lost 5 bases to trimming and J lost 0 bases; unmatched junction nucleotides: 3. This CDR3 comprises 14 residues. DNA for the CDR3: TGCGCCAGCAGTCCGGGACAGTCTAACTATGGCTACACCTTC. Translating gives CASSPGQSNYGYTF.

This clone came up a few times. V usage is TRBV2 and J usage is TRBJ1-1, with a tentative D call TRBD1 (5 bases). The CDR3 is 13 residues long. Germline loops: CDR1 SNHLY, CDR2 FYNNEI. V was pared by 7 bases and J by 4 bases, with 13 bases between. Here the CDR3 reads CASTINRLTEAFF. In DNA form, the CDR3 reads TGTGCCAGCACCATTAACAGGCTCACTGAAGCTTTCTTT.

The V call is TRBV5-1, the J call TRBJ2-5; 14 nucleotides align to TRBD2. The CDR3 spans 15 residues. After removal of 6 bases from V and 7 bases from J, the junction contained 8 bases not matched to a gene. Germline values: CDR1 SGHRS, CDR2 YFSETQ. CDR3 amino acids: CASKTSGGAGGTQYF. The CDR3, as DNA: TGCGCCAGCAAGACTAGCGGGGGGGCCGGGGGGACCCAGTACTTC.

This chain connects TRBV28 to TRBJ2-1; 8 bases match TRBD2. Per germline, CDR1 MDHEN and CDR2 SYDVKM. CDR3 size: 16 residues. V trimming: 7 bases; J trimming: 4 bases; junction bases outside the gene matches: 12. The CDR3 here is CASTKSTSGGYNEQFF. The CDR3 nucleotides read TGTGCCAGCACCAAGTCTACGAGCGGGGGATACAATGAGCAGTTCTTC.

CDR3 in amino acids: CASSFVLGNTGELFF. CDR3 bases: TGTGCCAGCAGTTTTGTCCTTGGGAACACCGGGGAGCTGTTTTTT. This chain uses TRBV27 with TRBJ2-2; D remains ambiguous. The CDR3 is made up of 15 amino acids. In germline, CDR1 is MNHEY, CDR2 SMNVEV (reference sequence). V gave up 3 bases and J gave up 1 base, with 9 bases separating them.

The chain is built from TRBV18 and TRBJ1-4; D unresolved. The CDR3 length is 16 residues. Germline V gene lookup returns CDR1 KGHSH and CDR2 LQKENI. V shed 5 bases and J shed 0 bases, with 13 bases lying between them. The CDR3 spells CASSSQMTTTNEKLFF. CDR3 in DNA: TGTGCCAGCTCATCACAGATGACCACAACTAATGAAAAACTGTTTTTT.

A word on this clone: Other nucleotide sequences in the sample specify the same CDR3. V gene TRBV5-1 combines with J gene TRBJ2-2; D is unresolved. The ends were cut back, 0 bases at V and 5 bases at J, with 5 bases in the middle. Germline V gene lookup returns CDR1 SGHRS and CDR2 YFSETQ. The CDR3 is 13 amino acids. This chain's CDR3 is CASSLERTGELFF. The CDR3 nucleotides are TGCGCCAGCAGCTTGGAGAGGACCGGGGAGCTGTTTTTT.

V gene TRBV9 combines with J gene TRBJ2-2; 12 bases map to TRBD2. Germline V gene sequence: CDR1 SGDLS, CDR2 YYNGEE. V lost 6 bases, J lost 7 bases, and 10 bases stayed unmatched. This CDR3 has 16 amino acids. The DNA of the CDR3 is TGTGCCAGCACCAAGAGGGGGACTAGCGGGTTCGGGGAGCTGTTTTTT. This codes for CASTKRGTSGFGELFF.

A remark on this clone: Other nucleotide sequences in the sample specify the same CDR3. The V and J genes are TRBV6-6 and TRBJ1-2; tentative D call: TRBD1 (6 bases). Germline loops: CDR1 MNHNY, CDR2 SVGAGI (reference sequence). CDR3 length equals 15 residues. Trimming stripped 5 bases from V and 0 bases from J, with 13 bases between. The CDR3: CASSLTDRSNYGYTF. As DNA, the CDR3 is TGTGCCAGCAGTCTAACGGACAGATCTAACTATGGCTACACCTTC.

This chain connects TRBV6-1 to TRBJ2-7; TRBD2 is a possible D gene (5 bases). Germline loops: CDR1 MNHNS, CDR2 SASEGT. CDR3 length equals 14 residues. Between the trimmed V and J ends, which lost 8 bases and 2 bases, there was a span of 16 bases. The CDR3, as DNA: TGTGCCAGCGGATTTGAGGGCCATACCTACGAGCAGTACTTC. It specifies CASGFEGHTYEQYF.

The chain uses TRBV15 and TRBJ2-1; 7 bases fit TRBD2. J gave up 3 bases and V 3 bases, and 5 bases lay outside the gene matches. From germline, CDR1 is LNHNV and CDR2 YYDKDF (reference sequence). CDR3 length equals 15 residues. In DNA, the CDR3 is TGTGCCACCAGCAGGCTAAGCGGGAACTACAATGAGCAGTTCTTC. It codes for CATSRLSGNYNEQFF. Full variable domain (rest looked up from reference TRBV15 and TRBJ2-1): DAMVIQNPRYQVTQFGKPVTLSCSQTLNHNVMYWYQQKSSQAPKLLFHYYDKDFNNEADTPDNFQSRRPNTSFCFLDIRSPGLGDTAMYLCATSRLSGNYNEQFFGPGTRLTVL.

The chain has TRBV4-3 and TRBJ2-4, with D possibly TRBD1 on 6 matching bases. There are 15 residues in the CDR3. CDR1 and CDR2 from the germline V gene are LGHNA and YSLEER. Deletions cut 0 bases from V and 5 bases from J, with 11 bases between. The chain's CDR3 is CASSQDRGSQNIQYF. The CDR3 DNA sequence: TGCGCCAGCAGCCAAGACAGGGGATCCCAAAACATTCAGTACTTC.

CDR3 sequence (DNA): TGTGCCAGCTCACCACCACAGGGTAATTACGAGCAGTACTTC. This translates into CASSPPQGNYEQYF. The chain is built from TRBV18 and TRBJ2-7, with D maybe TRBD1 (6 bases). Looked up from germline, CDR1 is KGHSH and CDR2 is LQKENI. Trimming pared 0 bases from V and 4 bases from J, leaving 10 bases between. The CDR3 is 14 amino acids.

The chain links TRBV4-1 to TRBJ2-7; tentative D call: TRBD1 (6 bases). Trimming left V 3 bases short and J 0 bases short, with 12 bases between. Germline values: CDR1 MGHRA, CDR2 YSYEKL. The CDR3 is made up of 15 amino acids. In DNA, the CDR3 is TGCGCCAGCAGCCAGGACAGTTCTTTCTCCTACGAGCAGTACTTC. It yields the protein CASSQDSSFSYEQYF.

CDR3: CASSKDRDNEKLFF. The CDR3 nucleotides read TGTGCCAGCTCAAAAGACAGAGACAATGAAAAACTGTTTTTT. The V call is TRBV18, the J call TRBJ1-4; perhaps TRBD1 as D (5 bases). From germline, CDR1 is KGHSH and CDR2 LQKENI. V dropped 5 bases and J dropped 5 bases, with 12 bases sitting between them. The CDR3 is 14 residues long. The full variable domain, in which reference TRBV18 and TRBJ1-4 provide the parts outside the CDR3, is NAGVMQNPRHLVRRRGQEARLRCSPMKGHSHVYWYRQLPEEGLKFMVYLQKENIIDESGMPKERFSAEFPKEGPSILRIQQVVRGDSAAYFCASSKDRDNEKLFFGSGTQLSVL.

The rearrangement uses TRBV9 and TRBJ2-5; 10 bases are shared with TRBD2. The germline gives CDR1 SGDLS, CDR2 YYNGEE. The trim removed 2 bases at V and 5 bases at J, leaving 9 bases unmatched. The CDR3 has 16 amino acids. In DNA form, the CDR3 reads TGTGCCAGCAGCGTGCGTGGAAGCGGGGGGGTGGAGACCCAGTACTTC. Encoded protein: CASSVRGSGGVETQYF.

This clone was observed a handful of times. The V gene is TRBV7-2, the J gene TRBJ2-7; TRBD1 matches 9 bases. V shed 4 bases, J shed 6 bases, and the junction held 4 bases outside the gene matches. CDR1 and CDR2 (germline): SGHTA, FQGNSA. The CDR3 has 13 residues. CDR3 region: CASSWDREVEQYF. Here the CDR3 DNA reads TGTGCCAGCAGCTGGGACAGGGAAGTCGAGCAGTACTTC.

About this clone itself: Other DNA variants within this sample encode the same CDR3. The chain employs TRBV27 and TRBJ2-7, with 8 bases that match TRBD1. Germline-derived CDR1 and CDR2 are MNHEY and SMNVEV (reference sequence). Germline trimming cut 5 bases from V and 4 bases from J; bases unmatched to any gene: 7. The CDR3 is 14 amino acids. CDR3 sequence reads: CASSPAGGAYEQYF. The CDR3 nucleotides are TGTGCCAGCAGTCCCGCAGGGGGCGCTTACGAGCAGTACTTC.

J is TRBJ2-3 and V is TRBV4-2; TRBD2 matches at 10 bases. The CDR3 consists of 14 residues. CDR1 is LGHNA and CDR2 is YNFKEQ in the germline V gene. Trimming cost V 9 bases and J 4 bases; bases outside gene matches: 7. The CDR3 protein is CASKFLAGADTQYF. The CDR3 bases are TGTGCCAGTAAATTTCTAGCGGGAGCAGATACGCAGTATTTT.

This chain uses TRBV19 with TRBJ1-5; TRBD1 agrees at 8 bases. Germline V gene lookup returns CDR1 LNHDA and CDR2 SQIVND (reference sequence). V trimming: 4 bases; J trimming: 6 bases; junction bases outside the gene matches: 8. The CDR3 length is 15 residues. The CDR3 nucleotides read TGTGCCAGTAGTAGGACAGGGACATTGAGTCAGCCCCAGCATTTT. It specifies CASSRTGTLSQPQHF.

The chain combines TRBV27 with TRBJ1-2; TRBD1 is a possible D gene (5 bases). The ends were cut back, 5 bases at V and 2 bases at J, with 12 bases in the middle. CDR1 and CDR2 (germline): MNHEY, SMNVEV (reference sequence). The length of the CDR3 is 14 residues. In DNA, the CDR3 is TGTGCCAGCAGTCTGGGGGGGTCGAACTATGGCTACACCTTC. As protein: CASSLGGSNYGYTF.

The rearrangement links TRBV7-9 to TRBJ1-1; D is unresolved. The length of the CDR3 is 15 residues. Trimming cost V 2 bases and J 0 bases, with 10 bases left between them. CDR1 is SEHNR, CDR2 FQNEAQ, per germline (reference sequence). This chain's CDR3 is CASSLFGTLNTEAFF. The CDR3 nucleotides read TGTGCCAGCAGCTTATTTGGCACTTTGAACACTGAAGCTTTCTTT.

This clone was counted only a few times. The chain links TRBV28 to TRBJ1-5; tentative D call: TRBD1 (5 bases). From germline, CDR1 is MDHEN and CDR2 SYDVKM. This CDR3 spans 14 amino acids. With 2 bases removed from V and 5 bases from J, the gap between germline ends came to 10 bases. CDR3 nucleotides: TGTGCCAGCAGTTTAGGACGGGGCTATCAGCCCCAGCATTTT. Its translation: CASSLGRGYQPQHF.

This chain joins TRBV7-2 and TRBJ2-1; possibly TRBD2 for D (6 bases). CDR3 size: 14 residues. Trimming stripped 7 bases from V and 1 base from J, with 11 bases between. In germline, CDR1 is SGHTA, CDR2 FQGNSA. CDR3 bases: TGTGCCAGCACCATAGGAGGGTCCTACAATGAGCAGTTCTTC. This sequence encodes CASTIGGSYNEQFF.

This clone occurred a few times. This sequence joins TRBV6-5 and TRBJ1-4, with D hard to call. V was clipped by 5 bases and J by 0 bases, with 10 bases between them. Germline CDR1 reads MNHEY; CDR2 reads SVGAGI. The CDR3 consists of 15 residues. This CDR3 reads CASSGGLATNEKLFF. The CDR3 DNA reads as TGTGCCAGCAGTGGAGGGCTGGCAACTAATGAAAAACTGTTTTTT.